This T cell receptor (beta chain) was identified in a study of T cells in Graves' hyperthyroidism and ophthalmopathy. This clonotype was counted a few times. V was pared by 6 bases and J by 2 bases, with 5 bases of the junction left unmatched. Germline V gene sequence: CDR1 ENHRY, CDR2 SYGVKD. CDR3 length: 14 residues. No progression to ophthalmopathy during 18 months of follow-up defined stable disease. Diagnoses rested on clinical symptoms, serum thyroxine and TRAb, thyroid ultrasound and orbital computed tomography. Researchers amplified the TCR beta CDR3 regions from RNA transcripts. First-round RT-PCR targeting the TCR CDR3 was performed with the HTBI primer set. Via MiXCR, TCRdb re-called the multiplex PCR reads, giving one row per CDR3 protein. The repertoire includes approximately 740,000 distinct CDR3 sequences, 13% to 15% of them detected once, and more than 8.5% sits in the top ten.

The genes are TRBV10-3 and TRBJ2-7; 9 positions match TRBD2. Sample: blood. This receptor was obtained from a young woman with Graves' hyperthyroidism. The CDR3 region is CAISLAGEAYEQYF. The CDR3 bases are TGTGCCATCAGCTTAGCGGGAGAAGCCTACGAGCAGTACTTC.